Below, 2 T cell receptor beta chains from the same sample are listed, as sequenced in a study of blood T cell repertoires in COVID-19. Profiling relied on immunoSEQ multiplex PCR, and the TCRdb table lists in-frame clones only, not all of them. The sample holds tens of thousands of clones, around 80% seen once. Sequenced sample: PBMCs or T cells enriched from blood (not recorded which). The receptors derive from a woman aged 40 to 49 with acute COVID-19.

The V and J genes are TRBV24-1 and TRBJ2-2, with 8 bases matching TRBD1. The germline CDR1 and CDR2 sequences are KGHDR and SFDVKD. This CDR3 is built from 14 residues. Trimming removed 4 bases from V and 6 bases from J; junction bases left unmatched: 3. The CDR3 protein is CATSDPTGAGELFF. In nucleotides, the CDR3 is TGTGCCACCAGTGACCCGACAGGGGCCGGGGAGCTGTTTTTT.

The rearrangement joins TRBV6-5 to TRBJ1-3; 10 nucleotides match TRBD1. The germline V gene encodes CDR1 MNHEY and CDR2 SVGAGI. V trimming: 5 bases; J trimming: 5 bases; junction bases outside the gene matches: 3. The CDR3 covers 14 residues. The chain's CDR3 is CASSRTGGRNTIYF. CDR3 nucleotide sequence: TGTGCCAGCAGTCGGACAGGGGGTCGAAACACCATATATTTT.